The TCR beta chain described here comes from a study of early T cells in non-severe SARS-CoV-2 infection. One entry per CDR3 protein results from TCRdb running MiXCR on the 5' RACE reads. The table includes 60,000 or so distinct CDR3 sequences, about 12% detected once. This clonotype was found many times. The sequence derives from an adult who was a healthcare worker with PCR-confirmed SARS-CoV-2 infection or an uninfected control (not recorded which). Sequencing was carried out using whole blood.

CDR3 amino acids: CASSHGLAGGSHNEQFF. The CDR3 nucleotides are TGTGCCAGCAGTCATGGACTAGCGGGAGGGTCCCACAATGAGCAGTTCTTC. The chain employs TRBV6-6 and TRBJ2-1; 15 nucleotides match TRBD2. After removal of 5 bases from V and 5 bases from J, the junction contained 7 bases not matched to a gene. Germline assignment: CDR1 MNHNY and CDR2 SVGAGI (reference sequence). This CDR3 spans 17 amino acids.